The 18 T cell receptor beta chains presented below share a single source sample, sequenced in a study of identical twins. TCRdb independently ran MiXCR on the 5' RACE reads; one entry per CDR3 protein. The table lists about 280,000 distinct CDR3 sequences, 6.5% to 9.5% of them singletons. These records were also assigned to another study, of yellow fever vaccine responses in identical twins.

The sequenced sample was memory (CD45RO+) T cells sorted from blood. Receptor source: a woman aged 18-35 years in good health.

There are a few counts of this clonotype. The genes are TRBV2 and TRBJ2-1; 12 bases line up with TRBD2. Per the germline V gene, CDR1 is SNHLY and CDR2 is FYNNEI. This CDR3 comprises 17 residues. Trimming removed 10 bases from V and 7 bases from J; junction bases left unmatched: 17. Written as DNA, the CDR3 is TGTGCCATCACCCTAGCGGGAGGGGGGAGTACGTGGAATGAGCAGTTCTTC. As protein: CAITLAGGGSTWNEQFF.

The sample holds a few counts of this clonotype. The J gene is TRBJ2-3, the V gene TRBV6-5, with D perhaps matching TRBD1 or TRBD2 (5 bases each). Per the germline V gene, CDR1 is MNHEY and CDR2 is SVGAGI. The CDR3 consists of 14 residues. V was shortened by 4 bases and J by 4 bases, with 12 bases between the two germline ends. Here the CDR3 reads CASSLGPVADTQYF. The CDR3 coding sequence is TGTGCCAGCAGTTTGGGACCGGTGGCAGATACGCAGTATTTT.

The chain is built from TRBV28 and TRBJ1-6; D uncertain. V lost 5 bases, J lost 9 bases, and 14 bases lay in between. This CDR3 comprises 14 residues. Per the germline V gene, CDR1 is MDHEN and CDR2 is SYDVKM. The CDR3 DNA reads as TGTGCCAGCAGTCCGACTAGAGGTGCTTCACCCCTCCACTTT. Translated, it gives CASSPTRGASPLHF.

As DNA, the CDR3 is TGTGCCAGCAGCAGCCGGGACCCAAGGGTCGGGGCCAACGTCCTGACTTTC. This sequence encodes CASSSRDPRVGANVLTF. This chain joins TRBV7-8 and TRBJ2-6; D may be TRBD1 or TRBD2 (5 bases each). The germline V gene encodes CDR1 SGHVS and CDR2 FQNEAQ. The CDR3 runs 17 residues. With 5 bases removed from V and 4 bases from J, the gap between germline ends came to 18 bases.

The CDR3 protein is CASSLPGPGELFF. CDR3 in DNA: TGTGCCAGCAGCTTACCAGGGCCCGGGGAGCTGTTTTTT. The chain combines TRBV7-2 with TRBJ2-2; tentatively, D is TRBD1 (5 bases). The CDR3 is 13 residues long. Germline assignment: CDR1 SGHTA and CDR2 FQGNSA. V was cut by 2 bases and J by 6 bases, with 7 bases left in between.

Only a few counts were recorded for this clonotype. The chain combines TRBV6-2 or TRBV6-3 with TRBJ2-7, with D possibly TRBD1 on 6 matching bases. Trimming cost V 0 bases and J 0 bases, with 9 bases left between them. Germline values: CDR1 MNHEY, CDR2 SVGEGT. The CDR3 sequence is 15 residues long. The CDR3 DNA reads as TGTGCCAGCAGTTACTCCAGGACAGCCTCCTACGAGCAGTACGTC. It translates to CASSYSRTASYEQYV.

The rearrangement links TRBV4-1 to TRBJ2-2, with no clear D. In germline, CDR1 is MGHRA, CDR2 YSYEKL. V lost 1 base to trimming and J lost 3 bases, with 6 bases between them. The CDR3 has 14 amino acids. CDR3 sequence: CASSQVVYTGELFF. The CDR3 coding sequence is TGCGCCAGCAGCCAAGTTGTCTACACCGGGGAGCTGTTTTTT.

Ten or more counts support this clonotype. J is TRBJ1-2 and V is TRBV12-3 or TRBV12-4; the D gene is possibly TRBD1 (5 bases). This CDR3 has 13 amino acids. The V gene lost 5 bases and the J gene lost 3 bases, with 10 bases spanning the gap. The DNA of the CDR3 is TGTGCCAGCAGTCCCGGGGGGTACTATGGCTACACCTTC. Encoded protein: CASSPGGYYGYTF.

The sample holds a few counts of this clonotype. V and J are TRBV5-4 and TRBJ2-3, with TRBD2 matching 8 bases. The CDR3 runs to 15 residues. V dropped 3 bases and J dropped 2; count of bases not matched to a gene: 5. CDR1 and CDR2 from the germline V gene are SGHNT and YYREEE (reference sequence). Written as DNA, the CDR3 is TGTGCCAGCAGCTCCCGGGGGGGTTTCACAGATACGCAGTATTTT. Amino acids: CASSSRGGFTDTQYF.

This clonotype was seen a few times. The chain links TRBV20-1 to TRBJ2-1; D tentatively fits TRBD1 or TRBD2 (5 bases each). The V end lost 0 bases, the J end lost 5 bases, and 20 bases lay between the germline ends. The CDR3 runs to 17 residues. Germline V lookup: CDR1 DFQATT, CDR2 SNEGSKA (reference sequence). The CDR3 spells CSARDRVLGTIHNEQFF. The CDR3 DNA is TGCAGTGCTAGAGATAGAGTCCTGGGGACCATCCACAATGAGCAGTTCTTC.

The chain is built from TRBV6-1 and TRBJ2-7; 10 bases agree with TRBD1. CDR1 MNHNS and CDR2 SASEGT come from the germline V gene. This CDR3 contains 16 residues. J gave up 4 bases and V 6 bases, and 12 bases lay outside the gene matches. The CDR3 protein is CASSHGSGQGVYEQYF. The CDR3 DNA sequence: TGTGCCAGCAGCCACGGTTCTGGACAGGGGGTGTACGAGCAGTACTTC.

The rearrangement links TRBV9 to TRBJ2-3; D possibly corresponds to TRBD1 (5 bases). Between the trimmed V and J ends, which lost 4 bases and 2 bases, there was a span of 14 bases. Germline loops: CDR1 SGDLS, CDR2 YYNGEE. CDR3 length: 15 residues. CDR3 in DNA: TGTGCCAGCAGCTTGAAGGGGATCCACACAGATACGCAGTATTTT. Its translation is CASSLKGIHTDTQYF.

The V gene is TRBV28, the J gene TRBJ2-4; D may match TRBD1 or TRBD2 (5 bases each). V was trimmed by 1 base and J by 3 bases, leaving 13 bases between them. The germline gives CDR1 MDHEN, CDR2 SYDVKM. The CDR3 has 16 residues. CDR3 bases: TGTGCCAGCAGTTTATTGGGACCAGATATCAAAAACATTCAGTACTTC. Amino acid sequence: CASSLLGPDIKNIQYF.

This clonotype was seen only a few times. The V call is TRBV12-3 or TRBV12-4, the J call TRBJ2-2; either TRBD1 or TRBD2 may fit D (5 bases each). V gave up 11 bases and J gave up 5 bases, with 30 bases separating them. CDR3 length equals 18 residues. The CDR3, as DNA: TGTGCCCTCTGTTTATTAGGCCGGGACCGGGGCAGAACCGGGGAGCTGTTTTTT. It is translated as CALCLLGRDRGRTGELFF.

This clonotype was recorded at least ten times. V is TRBV4-1 and J is TRBJ1-4; possibly TRBD1 for D (6 bases). The CDR3 length is 16 residues. V was clipped by 2 bases and J by 4 bases, with 14 bases between them. The V gene's germline CDR1 is MGHRA and CDR2 YSYEKL. In DNA form, the CDR3 reads TGCGCCAGCAGCCAAATGTATCGAGGGGGTAATGAAAAACTGTTTTTT. It codes for CASSQMYRGGNEKLFF.

The chain combines TRBV25-1 with TRBJ2-1; 9 bases agree with TRBD2. The CDR3 spans 16 residues. CDR1 and CDR2 (germline): MGHDK, SYGVNS. With 4 bases clipped from V and 5 bases from J, the junction kept 9 bases outside the gene matches. The CDR3 region has the DNA TGTGCCAGCAGTGTTCTGTCTAGCGGGGAGAACAATGAGCAGTTCTTC. Protein sequence: CASSVLSSGENNEQFF.

The table lists this clonotype with a few counts. V is TRBV20-1 and J is TRBJ1-5; 8 bases map to TRBD1. The J segment lost 4 bases and the V segment lost 3 bases, leaving 8 bases of the junction unmatched. CDR3 size: 15 residues. The V gene's germline CDR1 is DFQATT and CDR2 SNEGSKA (reference sequence). Here the CDR3 reads CSARLLTGVNQPQHF. The CDR3 DNA follows: TGCAGTGCTAGGCTATTGACAGGGGTAAATCAGCCCCAGCATTTT.

This clonotype turned up a few times. The CDR3 reads CASSSEGLGVYEQYV. The CDR3 DNA sequence: TGTGCCAGCTCCTCGGAAGGGTTGGGGGTTTACGAGCAGTACGTC. The chain carries TRBV6-1 and TRBJ2-7; D tentatively fits TRBD1 or TRBD2 (5 bases each). V lost 8 bases, J lost 4 bases, and 21 bases lay in between. Germline CDR1 MNHNS, CDR2 SASEGT. CDR3 length equals 15 residues.